The 6 T cell receptor beta chains below were found in one sample sequenced in a study of cytomegalovirus exposure and HLA in healthy donors. It was with 60 Vbeta and 13 Jbeta primers that the PCR ran. Method: immunoSEQ multiplex PCR; TCRdb's copy keeps in-frame clones and lacks some. In all, the sample yields about 110,000 clones. The sequencing input was PBMCs. Receptor source: a man aged 18 to 29 in good health and CMV-seronegative.

The chain joins TRBV30 to TRBJ2-3; a possible D gene is TRBD2 (6 bases). CDR3 length: 16 residues. Germline V lookup: CDR1 GTSNPN, CDR2 SVGIG (reference sequence). V lost 0 bases and J lost 3, with 16 bases in between. The CDR3 loop is CAWSVGTGGPTDTQYF. Here the CDR3 DNA reads TGTGCCTGGAGTGTGGGGACCGGGGGTCCGACAGATACGCAGTATTTT.

The chain couples TRBV6-1 to TRBJ1-4; 8 bases fit TRBD1. The length of the CDR3 is 14 residues. Unmatched junction bases numbered 9, after V lost 7 bases and J lost 8 bases. The germline V gene has CDR1 MNHNS and CDR2 SASEGT. In nucleotides, the CDR3 is TGTGCCAGCACCGAGGACAGGGTAGTCGAAAAACTGTTTTTT. Its translation: CASTEDRVVEKLFF.

The rearrangement uses TRBV29-1 and TRBJ2-2; D perhaps matches TRBD2 (6 bases). Trimming left V 4 bases short and J 4 bases short, with 10 bases between. There are 13 residues in the CDR3. CDR1 is SQVTM and CDR2 is ANQGSEA in the germline V gene. DNA for the CDR3: TGCAGCGTTGGGATGGGGGGCACCGGGGAGCTGTTTTTT. Its translation: CSVGMGGTGELFF.

The chain carries TRBV6-1 and TRBJ1-1, with D uncertain. This CDR3 has 13 residues. The germline V and J ends were trimmed by 5 bases and 1 base, with 8 bases remaining between them. The germline V gene encodes CDR1 MNHNS and CDR2 SASEGT. In nucleotides, the CDR3 is TGTGCCAGCAGTCGACATAAGAACACTGAAGCTTTCTTT. Translating gives CASSRHKNTEAFF.

The chain links TRBV9 to TRBJ2-1, with TRBD2 identical over 8 bases. The CDR3 is 18 amino acids. V lost 3 bases, J lost 8 bases, and 19 bases stayed unmatched. Germline loops: CDR1 SGDLS, CDR2 YYNGEE. CDR3 sequence: CASSDHSGGAVIRDEQFF. The CDR3 nucleotides are TGTGCCAGCAGCGACCACTCCGGGGGGGCAGTCATTCGGGATGAGCAGTTCTTC.

The chain uses TRBV30 and TRBJ1-5; D is unclear. The CDR3 sequence is 16 residues long. The ends were cut back, 1 base at V and 0 bases at J, with 13 bases in the middle. The germline V gene has CDR1 GTSNPN and CDR2 SVGIG (reference sequence). CDR3 region: CAWSGSLLGSNQPQHF. DNA for the CDR3: TGTGCCTGGAGTGGTTCCCTCCTCGGTAGCAATCAGCCCCAGCATTTT.